This T cell receptor (beta chain) came from a study of T cell responses to AZD1222 COVID-19 vaccine. Here immunoSEQ multiplex PCR was the method, and the copy in TCRdb shows in-frame clones only, minus some. The table records 100,000 or so clones, 82% of them present only once. Points from the study as a whole: Reportedly, nearly half the spike-specific TCRs target unmutated variant regions.

Worth noting for this clone: Its antigen is undetermined.

The input for sequencing was peripheral blood, taken on day 0 of AZD1222 vaccination. The TCR was taken from an adult in good health.

CDR3 DNA: TGTGCCAGCACCCAGGGTCGTGGAAACACCATATATTTT. This codes for CASTQGRGNTIYF. The chain employs TRBV7-8 and TRBJ1-3, with a possible D match to TRBD1 (5 bases). Germline-derived CDR1 and CDR2 are SGHVS and FQNEAQ. V was clipped by 7 bases and J by 3 bases, with 10 bases between them. CDR3 size: 13 residues. Complete variable domain (other parts from reference TRBV7-8 and TRBJ1-3): GAGVSQSPRYKVAKRGQDVALRCDPISGHVSLFWYQQALGQGPEFLTYFQNEAQLDKSGLPSDRFFAERPEGSVSTLKIQRTQQEDSAVYLCASTQGRGNTIYFGEGSWLTVV.